This entry lists 25 T cell receptor beta chains sequenced from one sample in a study of cytomegalovirus exposure and HLA in healthy donors. Amplification used 60 Vbeta primers and 13 Jbeta primers. The assay was immunoSEQ multiplex PCR, and TCRdb's table has in-frame clones only and misses some. The sample lists roughly 190,000 clones; around 90% were seen once. What was sequenced was PBMCs. The receptors come from a boy between 2 and 10 years old in good health and CMV-seronegative.

The chain links TRBV7-2 to TRBJ2-5; 10 bases align to TRBD2. From germline, CDR1 is SGHTA and CDR2 FQGNSA. V shed 1 base, J shed 4 bases, and the junction held 12 bases outside the gene matches. This CDR3 is built from 18 residues. The CDR3 is CASSLVFDASGSRETQYF. The CDR3, as DNA: TGTGCCAGCAGCTTAGTGTTTGATGCTAGCGGGAGCCGAGAGACCCAGTACTTC.

The gene calls are TRBV2 and TRBJ2-5; a weak D match, TRBD2 (5 bases). The CDR3 loop spans 14 amino acids. Germline values: CDR1 SNHLY, CDR2 FYNNEI. V lost 5 bases to trimming and J lost 2 bases, with 12 bases between them. The CDR3 loop reads CASSLERGQETQYF. The CDR3 DNA follows: TGTGCCAGCAGTCTGGAACGGGGACAAGAGACCCAGTACTTC.

V usage is TRBV30 and J usage is TRBJ1-1; no clear D. The CDR3 is made up of 10 amino acids. The germline CDR1 and CDR2 sequences are GTSNPN and SVGIG (reference sequence). Deletions cut 4 bases from V and 6 bases from J, with 6 bases between. For the CDR3, the DNA is TGTGCCTGGAATAGCGCTGAAGCTTTCTTT. This encodes CAWNSAEAFF.

V usage is TRBV19 and J usage is TRBJ1-1; a possible D gene is TRBD1 (5 bases). The CDR3 runs to 20 residues. Germline loops: CDR1 LNHDA, CDR2 SQIVND (reference sequence). V shed 0 bases and J shed 0 bases, with 23 bases lying between them. The CDR3 spells CASSIDLMGSGYDMNTEAFF. For the CDR3, the DNA is TGTGCCAGTAGTATAGATCTTATGGGGTCAGGGTACGACATGAACACTGAAGCTTTCTTT.

This clone was seen just once. CDR3 sequence: CASSYRDTHFYGYTF. CDR3 coding DNA: TGTGCCAGCAGCTACCGGGACACCCATTTCTATGGCTACACCTTC. The chain carries TRBV5-6 and TRBJ1-2, with D possibly matching TRBD1 (6 bases). The germline V gene encodes CDR1 SGHDT and CDR2 YYEEEE. The CDR3 runs to 15 residues. V shed 3 bases and J shed 4 bases, with 16 bases lying between them. Complete variable domain (other parts from reference TRBV5-6 and TRBJ1-2): DAGVTQSPTHLIKTRGQQVTLRCSPKSGHDTVSWYQQALGQGPQFIFQYYEEEERQRGNFPDRFSGHQFPNYSSELNVNALLLGDSALYLCASSYRDTHFYGYTFGSGTRLTVV.

The chain is built from TRBV16 and TRBJ1-1; a possible D gene is TRBD1 (6 bases). This CDR3 spans 17 amino acids. Germline CDR1 is KGHSY and CDR2 is FQNENV. Between the trimmed V and J ends, which lost 4 bases and 6 bases, there was a span of 24 bases. The CDR3 nucleotides are TGTGCCAGCAGCCTGACAACAATGCCCAGGGGAATCCCTGAAGCTTTCTTT. Its translation is CASSLTTMPRGIPEAFF.

This sequence joins TRBV4-2 and TRBJ2-7; D not certain. V dropped 1 base and J dropped 0 bases, with 13 bases sitting between them. CDR1 and CDR2 from the germline V gene are LGHNA and YNFKEQ. The CDR3 sequence is 16 residues long. CDR3 sequence (DNA): TGTGCCAGCAGCCAAGTCCGAGAAAACGACTCCTACGAGCAGTACTTC. Its translation is CASSQVRENDSYEQYF.

This sequence joins TRBV4-1 and TRBJ1-2; TRBD1 might be the D (5 bases). CDR3 length: 14 residues. Trimming left V 6 bases short and J 7 bases short, with 18 bases between. Germline CDR1 and CDR2: MGHRA and YSYEKL. Here the CDR3 DNA reads TGCGCCAGCAGTCGAGACGGGGGTTCGGGTGGCTACACCTTC. The encoded protein is CASSRDGGSGGYTF.

This clone was found many times. The rearrangement joins TRBV12-5 to TRBJ2-1; the match to TRBD1 covers 8 bases. This CDR3 region has 16 residues. J gave up 7 bases and V 0 bases, and 8 bases lay outside the gene matches. Germline assignment: CDR1 LGHNT and CDR2 FRNRAP. Here the CDR3 reads CASGLVPGGLDNEQFF. For the CDR3, the DNA is TGTGCTAGTGGTTTGGTACCAGGGGGCCTGGATAATGAGCAGTTCTTC.

The V and J genes are TRBV19 and TRBJ2-5; TRBD1 matches at 8 bases. The V and J ends lost 7 bases and 4 bases, in that order; junction bases with no gene match: 8. CDR1 is LNHDA and CDR2 is SQIVND in the germline V gene (reference sequence). CDR3 length: 14 amino acids. Written as DNA, the CDR3 is TGTGCCAGTACCTCAGGGGGCGGAGGAGAGACCCAGTACTTC. Its protein is CASTSGGGGETQYF.

V and J are TRBV5-1 and TRBJ1-5, with TRBD1 as a possible D gene (5 bases). Germline V gene data show CDR1 as SGHRS and CDR2 as YFSETQ. This CDR3 is 15 amino acids long. V was shortened by 3 bases and J by 5 bases, with 15 bases between the two germline ends. CDR3: CASSSRGSLDQPQHF. The CDR3 region has the DNA TGCGCCAGCAGCTCAAGGGGTTCCCTTGATCAGCCCCAGCATTTT.

This clone was counted a few times. The chain is built from TRBV4-1 and TRBJ1-1; D is unresolved. CDR3 length equals 14 residues. Trimming left V 4 bases short and J 1 base short, with 10 bases between. Per the germline V gene, CDR1 is MGHRA and CDR2 is YSYEKL. The CDR3 protein is CASSPRETNTEAFF. In DNA form, the CDR3 reads TGCGCCAGCAGCCCCCGGGAGACGAACACTGAAGCTTTCTTT.

This chain connects TRBV14 to TRBJ1-4, with 10 bases that match TRBD1. Germline assignment: CDR1 SGHDN and CDR2 FVKESK. The CDR3 spans 16 residues. V lost 2 bases to trimming and J lost 7 bases; unmatched junction nucleotides: 7. CDR3 region: CASSQRGTGDGEKLFF. CDR3 coding DNA: TGTGCCAGCAGCCAAAGGGGGACAGGGGATGGTGAAAAACTGTTTTTT.

About this clone itself: Its ends do not fully match the called genes, so a read error is possible. The chain combines TRBV7-9 with TRBJ2-7; TRBD1 matches at 8 bases. The V gene's germline CDR1 is SEHNR and CDR2 FQNEAQ (reference sequence). The CDR3 sequence is 12 residues long. The chain's CDR3 is CSSGQGTLEQYF. CDR3 sequence (DNA): TGTTCCAGCGGACAGGGTACCCTCGAGCAGTACTTC.

This chain uses TRBV2 with TRBJ1-2; D possibly corresponds to TRBD1 (5 bases). V lost 3 bases and J lost 3, with 5 bases in between. This CDR3 is 12 amino acids long. The germline CDR1 and CDR2 sequences are SNHLY and FYNNEI. The CDR3 bases are TGTGCCAGCAGTGACAGGGACTATGGCTACACCTTC. Translation gives CASSDRDYGYTF.

The chain combines TRBV5-4 with TRBJ2-7; D ambiguous. The CDR3 sequence is 13 residues long. Germline V gene data show CDR1 as SGHNT and CDR2 as YYREEE (reference sequence). V shed 4 bases and J shed 4 bases, with 12 bases lying between them. As DNA, the CDR3 is TGTGCCAGCAGCCCTGGGCAGATATACGAGCAGTACTTC. As protein: CASSPGQIYEQYF.

This clone was seen a few times. The chain couples TRBV7-8 to TRBJ2-1, with 8 bases lining up with TRBD1. Germline CDR1 is SGHVS and CDR2 is FQNEAQ. V lost 11 bases and J lost 5; bases outside the gene matches: 8. This CDR3 contains 13 residues. In nucleotides, the CDR3 is TGTGCCGATGGACAGGGATTCAACAATGAGCAGTTCTTC. Its translation: CADGQGFNNEQFF.

This chain uses TRBV28 with TRBJ1-2; TRBD1 matches 8 bases. V lost 3 bases and J lost 8; bases outside the gene matches: 5. Germline CDR1 is MDHEN and CDR2 is SYDVKM. The CDR3 consists of 13 residues. The CDR3 DNA reads TGTGCCAGCAGTTTGATGGCAGGGGGCGGCTACACCTTC. It is translated as CASSLMAGGGYTF.

The V gene is TRBV25-1, the J gene TRBJ1-2; 12 nucleotides line up with TRBD1. Germline-derived CDR1 and CDR2 are MGHDK and SYGVNS. Trimming took 8 bases from V and 5 from J; bases not matched to a gene: 12. The CDR3 consists of 16 residues. This chain's CDR3 is CASASGDRGPGYGYTF. The DNA for the CDR3 is TGTGCCAGCGCCTCAGGGGACAGGGGGCCTGGGTATGGCTACACCTTC.

This chain joins TRBV12-5 and TRBJ2-5, with TRBD1 identical over 7 bases. Gene TRBJ2-7 matches the end of the DNA better, so the J call may be wrong. The CDR3 contains 14 residues. The germline V gene encodes CDR1 LGHNT and CDR2 FRNRAP. CDR3 protein: CARASGTDDYEQYF. The CDR3 DNA reads TGTGCTAGGGCTTCCGGGACAGACGATTACGAGCAGTACTTC.

V is TRBV7-8 and J is TRBJ2-7; 12 nucleotides line up with TRBD1. The germline gives CDR1 SGHVS, CDR2 FQNEAQ. CDR3 size: 18 residues. The V and J ends lost 1 base and 1 base, in that order; junction bases with no gene match: 8. In nucleotides, the CDR3 is TGTGCCAGCAGCTTAGGGGATCCGGGACAGGGGGCGTCCTACGAGCAGTACTTC. This codes for CASSLGDPGQGASYEQYF.

The chain joins TRBV10-2 to TRBJ1-5; D is uncertain. Germline CDR1 WSHSY, CDR2 SAAADI. Trimming pared 3 bases from V and 7 bases from J, leaving 13 bases between. The CDR3 is 14 residues long. This chain's CDR3 is CASSDLPSGQPQHF. CDR3 sequence (DNA): TGCGCCAGCAGTGACTTGCCCTCGGGGCAGCCCCAGCATTTT.

The rearrangement uses TRBV11-2 and TRBJ2-2, with 12 bases that match TRBD2. Trimming took 5 bases from V and 6 from J; bases not matched to a gene: 4. The length of the CDR3 is 15 residues. In germline, CDR1 is SGHAT, CDR2 FQNNGV. CDR3 in amino acids: CASSRTSGIAGELFF. The CDR3 region has the DNA TGTGCCAGCAGCCGGACTAGCGGGATTGCCGGGGAGCTGTTTTTT.

This clone was found a few times. The chain joins TRBV6-1 to TRBJ1-5, with TRBD1 identical over 7 bases. This CDR3 comprises 14 residues. V gave up 4 bases and J gave up 5 bases; unmatched junction bases: 5. Germline CDR1 reads MNHNS; CDR2 reads SASEGT. The CDR3 protein is CASSGPGQHQPQHF. The CDR3 DNA sequence: TGTGCCAGCAGTGGACCGGGACAGCATCAGCCCCAGCATTTT.

The J gene is TRBJ1-4, the V gene TRBV28; possible D gene TRBD1, 5 bases. CDR3 size: 16 residues. The germline CDR1 and CDR2 sequences are MDHEN and SYDVKM. V gave up 5 bases and J gave up 3 bases, with 16 bases separating them. CDR3 sequence (DNA): TGTGCCAGCAGTGGACGTCCAGGGAGGTCTAATGAAAAACTGTTTTTT. Translating it yields CASSGRPGRSNEKLFF.